The 26 T cell receptor beta chains given below trace back to one sample, sequenced in a study of T cells in Graves' hyperthyroidism and ophthalmopathy. TCR beta CDR3 sequences were amplified from RNA transcripts. With the HTBI primer set, the TCR CDR3 went through a first round of RT-PCR. TCRdb itself ran the multiplex PCR reads through MiXCR, one entry per CDR3 protein. The sample lists around 610,000 distinct CDR3 sequences; approximately 14% were seen once. Material: blood. These receptors all come from a middle-aged woman with Graves' ophthalmopathy.

This clonotype was observed at least ten times. The V call is TRBV24-1, the J call TRBJ2-7; D is unclear. There are 13 residues in the CDR3. The V end was cut by 2 bases, the J end by 4 bases, with 8 bases between. In germline, CDR1 is KGHDR, CDR2 SFDVKD. The CDR3 here is CATSDSYSYEQYF. The CDR3 nucleotides are TGTGCCACCAGTGATTCCTACAGTTACGAGCAGTACTTC.

In this sample, this clonotype turned up many times. V is TRBV2 and J is TRBJ1-6, with unresolved D. The V and J ends lost 4 bases and 5 bases respectively, with 9 bases between them. This CDR3 region has 14 residues. The germline V gene has CDR1 SNHLY and CDR2 FYNNEI. CDR3 nucleotide sequence: TGTGCCAGCAGTGCAAGGCGGGATAATTCACCCCTCCACTTT. Its translation is CASSARRDNSPLHF. The full variable domain, rest sourced from reference TRBV2 and TRBJ1-6, is EPEVTQTPSHQVTQMGQEVILRCVPISNHLYFYWYRQILGQKVEFLVSFYNNEISEKSEIFDDQFSVERPDGSNFTLKIRSTKLEDSAMYFCASSARRDNSPLHFGNGTRLTVT.

At least ten counts were recorded for this clonotype. The genes are TRBV9 and TRBJ2-7; D tentatively reads TRBD1 or TRBD2 (7 bases each). Germline V gene data show CDR1 as SGDLS and CDR2 as YYNGEE. V was clipped by 4 bases and J by 5 bases, with 22 bases between them. This CDR3 is 16 amino acids long. The CDR3 DNA reads TGTGCCAGCAGCCCGGAGGGGGCGGGAGTGGAGGACGAGCAGTACTTC. It codes for CASSPEGAGVEDEQYF.

This rearrangement joins TRBV20-1 to TRBJ1-5; weak D call: TRBD1 (5 bases). Per germline, CDR1 DFQATT and CDR2 SNEGSKA (reference sequence). The ends were cut back, 0 bases at V and 2 bases at J, with 8 bases in the middle. The CDR3 covers 14 residues. CDR3 sequence: CSARDIGGNQPQHF. The CDR3 bases are TGCAGTGCTAGAGATATAGGGGGCAATCAGCCCCAGCATTTT.

This clonotype was seen repeatedly, ten times or more. The chain has TRBV6-5 and TRBJ2-7; either TRBD1 or TRBD2 may fit D (5 bases each). V shed 2 bases and J shed 2 bases, with 16 bases lying between them. Germline V gene sequence: CDR1 MNHEY, CDR2 SVGAGI. The CDR3 contains 16 residues. CDR3 sequence: CASSYGARGHTYEQYF. In DNA, the CDR3 is TGTGCCAGCAGTTACGGTGCTCGGGGCCACACCTACGAGCAGTACTTC.

This clonotype was detected many times. The V call is TRBV30, the J call TRBJ1-2, with 7 positions matching TRBD1. The germline gives CDR1 GTSNPN, CDR2 SVGIG (reference sequence). V gave up 5 bases and J gave up 10 bases; unmatched junction bases: 13. CDR3 size: 13 residues. The CDR3 sequence: CAWVEQQGSSYTF. The CDR3 nucleotides read TGTGCCTGGGTGGAGCAACAGGGGTCTTCCTACACCTTC.

This clonotype came up a few times. The V gene is TRBV5-1, the J gene TRBJ1-1, with TRBD1 identical over 10 bases. The V segment lost 5 bases and the J segment 6 bases; nucleotides outside the gene matches: 7. The V gene's germline CDR1 is SGHRS and CDR2 YFSETQ. This CDR3 region has 14 residues. The CDR3 loop reads CASRIGTGASEAFF. The CDR3 coding sequence is TGCGCCAGCAGGATCGGGACAGGGGCTTCTGAAGCTTTCTTT.

In this sample, this clonotype turned up many times. CDR3 bases: TGTGCCAGCAGCTCGTTGGACGGAGCGGGCAATCAGCCCCAGCATTTT. It translates to CASSSLDGAGNQPQHF. V gene TRBV7-9 combines with J gene TRBJ1-5; D unresolved. Looked up from germline, CDR1 is SEHNR and CDR2 is FQNEAQ (reference sequence). V was shortened by 4 bases and J by 2 bases, with 15 bases between the two germline ends. CDR3 size: 16 residues.

In its sample, this clonotype was seen many times. The chain links TRBV24-1 to TRBJ2-1; TRBD1 matches 8 bases. The CDR3 has 17 amino acids. From germline, CDR1 is KGHDR and CDR2 SFDVKD. J was trimmed by 1 base and V by 4 bases; bases with no gene match: 8. CDR3 nucleotides: TGTGCCACCAGTGACCCCGGGACAGGACCTTCCTACAATGAGCAGTTCTTC. Translation: CATSDPGTGPSYNEQFF.

This clonotype was seen only a few times. This is likely a read error, given that the CDR3 carries no conserved phenylalanine or tryptophan at its end. V and J are TRBV11-2 and TRBJ2-5; the D is unclear. Trimming shortened V by 3 bases and J by 4 bases, and 12 bases separated the two germline ends. The CDR3 extends over 14 amino acids. Germline V lookup: CDR1 SGHAT, CDR2 FQNNGV. This chain's CDR3 is CASSFGRAGETQYI. Here the CDR3 DNA reads TGTGCCAGCAGCTTTGGACGGGCCGGAGAGACCCAGTACATC.

As regards this clonotype: It is unclear where the CDR3 begins or ends on the DNA, so no DNA is shown, and the CDR3 is as TCRdb lists it. The rearrangement joins TRBV5-1 to TRBJ1-1; TRBD1, the D gene given by the table, was not confirmed from the DNA. The CDR3 is 16 amino acids in total, end residues counted. Germline V gene data show CDR1 as SGHRS and CDR2 as YFSETQ. The CDR3 here is CASRVGAGTLNTEAFF.

This clonotype was observed at least ten times. The V and J genes are TRBV27 and TRBJ1-1; D might be TRBD1 (5 bases). The CDR3 sequence is 14 residues long. Germline values: CDR1 MNHEY, CDR2 SMNVEV (reference sequence). Trimming shortened V by 3 bases and J by 4 bases, and 12 bases separated the two germline ends. The CDR3 sequence: CASSLAGRGTEAFF. CDR3 sequence (DNA): TGTGCCAGCAGTTTGGCAGGGAGGGGCACTGAAGCTTTCTTT.

The rearrangement joins TRBV11-2 to TRBJ2-7, with 9 bases lining up with TRBD2. Germline lookup yields CDR1 SGHAT and CDR2 FQNNGV. This CDR3 has 15 amino acids. V shed 4 bases and J 2 bases; nucleotides not matched to a gene: 6. CDR3 in amino acids: CASSSTSGSTYEQYF. The DNA of the CDR3 is TGTGCCAGCAGCTCGACTAGCGGCTCGACCTACGAGCAGTACTTC.

This clonotype appeared a few times. This chain joins TRBV4-2 and TRBJ1-2, with D uncertain. V was trimmed by 0 bases and J by 8 bases, leaving 16 bases between them. This CDR3 region has 15 residues. Germline lookup yields CDR1 LGHNA and CDR2 YNFKEQ. This chain's CDR3 is CASSQDDRLFLGYTF. The CDR3 DNA reads as TGTGCCAGCAGCCAAGATGATCGACTGTTCTTGGGCTACACCTTC.

This clonotype was seen repeatedly, ten times or more. This chain connects TRBV28 to TRBJ2-7, with a possible D match to TRBD2 (6 bases). Trimming shortened V by 6 bases and J by 4 bases, and 16 bases separated the two germline ends. The CDR3 covers 14 residues. Germline V gene sequence: CDR1 MDHEN, CDR2 SYDVKM. In DNA, the CDR3 is TGTGCCAGCAGAGGTGGGAGCGGGCCTTACGAGCAGTACTTC. This translates into CASRGGSGPYEQYF. Together with reference TRBV28 and TRBJ2-7, the CDR3 gives the full variable domain: DVKVTQSSRYLVKRTGEKVFLECVQDMDHENMFWYRQDPGLGLRLIYFSYDVKMKEKGDIPEGYSVSREKKERFSLILESASTNQTSMYLCASRGGSGPYEQYFGPGTRLTVT.

The sample holds many counts of this clonotype. This chain links TRBV25-1 with TRBJ1-1, with 7 nucleotides matching TRBD1. The ends lost 10 bases at V and 3 bases at J; junction bases unmatched: 8. CDR1 and CDR2 from the germline V gene are MGHDK and SYGVNS. The CDR3 is 13 residues long. CDR3 loop: CATTTGSDTEAFF. In DNA form, the CDR3 reads TGTGCCACCACGACAGGGAGTGACACTGAAGCTTTCTTT.

Many counts were recorded for this clonotype. The chain couples TRBV5-1 to TRBJ1-2; a weak D match, TRBD1 (6 bases). The CDR3 spans 15 residues. V dropped 4 bases and J dropped 5 bases, with 18 bases sitting between them. The germline gives CDR1 SGHRS, CDR2 YFSETQ. CDR3 nucleotides: TGCGCCAGCAGCACGGGGGCACCAGCCTATTATGGCTACACCTTC. Translated: CASSTGAPAYYGYTF. The full variable domain, rest sourced from reference TRBV5-1 and TRBJ1-2, is KAGVTQTPRYLIKTRGQQVTLSCSPISGHRSVSWYQQTPGQGLQFLFEYFSETQRNKGNFPGRFSGRQFSNSRSEMNVSTLELGDSALYLCASSTGAPAYYGYTFGSGTRLTVV.

This clonotype has at least ten counts. The CDR3 reads CASSRPGSHYGYTF. The CDR3 DNA reads TGTGCCAGCAGCCGTCCAGGCAGCCACTATGGCTACACCTTC. The chain links TRBV7-2 to TRBJ1-2; D remains unclear. In germline, CDR1 is SGHTA, CDR2 FQGNSA. This CDR3 comprises 14 residues. V gave up 5 bases and J gave up 3 bases, with 13 bases separating them.

This chain connects TRBV20-1 to TRBJ2-4; maybe TRBD1 (5 bases). V gave up 3 bases and J gave up 2 bases, with 11 bases separating them. The germline CDR1 and CDR2 sequences are DFQATT and SNEGSKA (reference sequence). This CDR3 contains 14 residues. The CDR3: CSASTGGSKNIQYF. The CDR3 DNA reads as TGCAGTGCTAGTACAGGTGGATCCAAAAACATTCAGTACTTC.

The chain has TRBV20-1 and TRBJ1-3; weak D call: TRBD1 (6 bases). The V end lost 0 bases, the J end lost 4 bases, and 13 bases lay between the germline ends. Germline V CDR1 and CDR2: DFQATT, SNEGSKA (reference sequence). The CDR3 is 15 residues long. The CDR3 nucleotides are TGCAGTGCTAGAGAGGTGGGGGCTGTGGGAAACACCATATATTTT. Translating gives CSAREVGAVGNTIYF.

The chain employs TRBV6-1 and TRBJ2-5, with 11 bases matching TRBD2. The CDR3 loop spans 13 amino acids. Germline loops: CDR1 MNHNS, CDR2 SASEGT. V lost 1 base, J lost 11 bases, and 3 bases stayed unmatched. CDR3 region: CASSEVAGGSQYF. The CDR3 bases are TGTGCCAGCAGTGAAGTAGCGGGGGGGTCTCAGTACTTC.

This clonotype has a count of ten or more. The rearrangement links TRBV29-1 to TRBJ1-1; weak D call: TRBD1 (5 bases). The ends were cut back, 0 bases at V and 0 bases at J, with 14 bases in the middle. The CDR3 covers 16 residues. Germline V gives CDR1 SQVTM, CDR2 ANQGSEA. The CDR3 DNA is TGCAGCGTTGAAGAAGTGGGGGTCCACTTGAACACTGAAGCTTTCTTT. It is translated as CSVEEVGVHLNTEAFF.

This clonotype appeared many times. The chain has TRBV28 and TRBJ2-2, with D perhaps given as TRBD1 or TRBD2 (6 bases each). V dropped 5 bases and J dropped 5 bases, with 21 bases sitting between them. Germline V gene data show CDR1 as MDHEN and CDR2 as SYDVKM. This CDR3 is built from 17 residues. The CDR3 DNA reads TGTGCCAGCAGTACACATAGAGGGGGAGGACGGACCGGGGAGCTGTTTTTT. Its protein is CASSTHRGGGRTGELFF.

This clonotype was detected a few times. The rearrangement uses TRBV6-1 and TRBJ2-7, with a tentative D call TRBD2 (6 bases). The CDR3 length is 15 residues. CDR1 MNHNS and CDR2 SASEGT come from the germline V gene. Trimming cost V 6 bases and J 2 bases, with 17 bases left between them. In DNA form, the CDR3 reads TGTGCCAGCAGCCGAGGGACTGCCGGCACCTACGAGCAGTACTTC. This translates into CASSRGTAGTYEQYF.

This clonotype has ten or more counts. The chain uses TRBV15 and TRBJ1-2; D remains unclear. V lost 0 bases and J 7 bases, leaving 6 bases between the germline ends. Germline-derived CDR1 and CDR2 are LNHNV and YYDKDF (reference sequence). CDR3 size: 12 residues. The CDR3 DNA sequence: TGTGCCACCAGCAGAGATACTGGTGGCTACACCTTC. This translates into CATSRDTGGYTF.

At least ten counts were recorded for this clonotype. The V call is TRBV7-8, the J call TRBJ2-2; 12 bases map to TRBD1. With 3 bases clipped from V and 10 bases from J, the junction kept 9 bases outside the gene matches. The V gene's germline CDR1 is SGHVS and CDR2 FQNEAQ. This CDR3 region has 16 residues. The DNA of the CDR3 is TGTGCCAGCAGCTTCACCGCCGGGACAGGGGGCGAGGAGCTGTTTTTT. Translating it yields CASSFTAGTGGEELFF.